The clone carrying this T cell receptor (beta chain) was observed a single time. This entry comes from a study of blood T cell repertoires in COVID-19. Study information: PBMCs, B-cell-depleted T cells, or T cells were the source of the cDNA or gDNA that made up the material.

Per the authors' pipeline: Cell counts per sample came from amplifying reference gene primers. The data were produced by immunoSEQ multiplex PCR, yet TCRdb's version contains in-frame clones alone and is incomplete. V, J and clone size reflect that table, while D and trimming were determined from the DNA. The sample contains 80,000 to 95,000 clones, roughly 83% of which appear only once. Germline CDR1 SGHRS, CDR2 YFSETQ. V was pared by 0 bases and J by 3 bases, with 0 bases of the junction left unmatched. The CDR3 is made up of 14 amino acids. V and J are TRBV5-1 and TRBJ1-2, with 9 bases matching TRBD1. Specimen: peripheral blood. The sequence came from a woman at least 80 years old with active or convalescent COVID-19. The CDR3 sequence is CASSLGQGDYGYTF. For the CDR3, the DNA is TGCGCCAGCAGCTTGGGACAGGGGGACTATGGCTACACCTTC.